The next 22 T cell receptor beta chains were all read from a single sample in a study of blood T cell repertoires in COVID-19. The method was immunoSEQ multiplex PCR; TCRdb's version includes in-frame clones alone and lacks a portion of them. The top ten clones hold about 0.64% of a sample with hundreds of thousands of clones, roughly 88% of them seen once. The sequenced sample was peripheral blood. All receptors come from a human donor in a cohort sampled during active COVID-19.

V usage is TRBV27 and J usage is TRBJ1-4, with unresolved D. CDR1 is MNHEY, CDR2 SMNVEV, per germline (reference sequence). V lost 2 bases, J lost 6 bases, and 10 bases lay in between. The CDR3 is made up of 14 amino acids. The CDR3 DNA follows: TGTGCCAGCAGTTTAGGGCCAGGTTATGAAAAACTGTTTTTT. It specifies CASSLGPGYEKLFF.

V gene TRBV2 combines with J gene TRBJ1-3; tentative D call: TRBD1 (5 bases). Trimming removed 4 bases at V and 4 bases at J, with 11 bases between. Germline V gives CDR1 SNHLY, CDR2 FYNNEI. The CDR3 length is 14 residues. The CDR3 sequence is CASSVEGAGNTIYF. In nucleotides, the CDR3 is TGTGCCAGCAGTGTTGAAGGGGCCGGAAACACCATATATTTT.

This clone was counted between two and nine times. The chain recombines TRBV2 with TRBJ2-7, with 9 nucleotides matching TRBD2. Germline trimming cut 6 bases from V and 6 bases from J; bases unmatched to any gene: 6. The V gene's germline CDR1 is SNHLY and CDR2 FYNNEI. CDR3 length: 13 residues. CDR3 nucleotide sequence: TGTGCCAGCAGATCGGGACTAGCAGCCGAGCAGTACTTC. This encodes CASRSGLAAEQYF.

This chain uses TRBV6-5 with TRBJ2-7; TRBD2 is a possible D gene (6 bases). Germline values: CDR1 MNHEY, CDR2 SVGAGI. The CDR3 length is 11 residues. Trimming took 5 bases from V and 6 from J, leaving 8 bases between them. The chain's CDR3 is CASSHGGEQYF. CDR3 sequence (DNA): TGTGCCAGCAGTCACGGGGGCGAGCAGTACTTC.

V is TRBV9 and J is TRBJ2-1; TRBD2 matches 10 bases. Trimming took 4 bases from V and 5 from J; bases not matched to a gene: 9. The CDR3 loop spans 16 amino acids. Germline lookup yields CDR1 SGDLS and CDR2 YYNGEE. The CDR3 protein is CASSPRRTSGNNEQFF. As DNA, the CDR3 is TGTGCCAGCAGCCCCCGCAGGACTAGCGGAAACAATGAGCAGTTCTTC.

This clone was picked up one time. CDR3 in DNA: TGTGCCTCCAGGCGGGGGGGCTACGAGCAGTACTTC. It encodes CASRRGGYEQYF. The chain couples TRBV7-2 to TRBJ2-7; 9 positions match TRBD2. The germline gives CDR1 SGHTA, CDR2 FQGNSA. V trimming: 11 bases; J trimming: 3 bases; junction bases outside the gene matches: 5. This CDR3 is 12 amino acids long.

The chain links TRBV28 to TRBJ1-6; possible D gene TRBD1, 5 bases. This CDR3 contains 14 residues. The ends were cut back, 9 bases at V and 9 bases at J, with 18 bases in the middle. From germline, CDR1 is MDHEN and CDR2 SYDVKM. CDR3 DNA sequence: TGTGCCAGGAGATCTGGGGGGGGGTGTTCACCCCTCCACTTT. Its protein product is CARRSGGGCSPLHF.

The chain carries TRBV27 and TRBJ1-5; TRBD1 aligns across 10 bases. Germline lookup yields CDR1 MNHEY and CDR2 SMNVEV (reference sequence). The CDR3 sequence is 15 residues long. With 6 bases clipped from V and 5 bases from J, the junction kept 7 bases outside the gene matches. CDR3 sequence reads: CASSPGTGADQPQHF. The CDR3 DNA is TGTGCCAGCAGCCCCGGGACAGGGGCGGATCAGCCCCAGCATTTT.

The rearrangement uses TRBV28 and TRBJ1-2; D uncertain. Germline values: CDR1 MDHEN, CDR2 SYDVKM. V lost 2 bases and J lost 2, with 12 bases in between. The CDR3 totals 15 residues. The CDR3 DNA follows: TGTGCCAGCAGTTTACGGTTTAGAGCCAACTATGGCTACACCTTC. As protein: CASSLRFRANYGYTF.

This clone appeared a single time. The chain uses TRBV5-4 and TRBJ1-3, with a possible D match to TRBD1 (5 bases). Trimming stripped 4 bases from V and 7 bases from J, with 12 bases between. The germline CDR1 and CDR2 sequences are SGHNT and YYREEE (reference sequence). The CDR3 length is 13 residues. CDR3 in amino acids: CASSINPGNTIYF. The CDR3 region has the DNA TGTGCCAGCAGCATCAACCCAGGGAACACCATATATTTT.

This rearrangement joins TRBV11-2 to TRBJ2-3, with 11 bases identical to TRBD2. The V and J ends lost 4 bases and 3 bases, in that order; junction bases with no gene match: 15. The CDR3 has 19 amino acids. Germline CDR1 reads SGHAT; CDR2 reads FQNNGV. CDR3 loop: CASSSGGVAGGPRTDTQYF. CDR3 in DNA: TGTGCCAGCAGCTCCGGAGGGGTAGCGGGAGGGCCCCGTACAGATACGCAGTATTTT.

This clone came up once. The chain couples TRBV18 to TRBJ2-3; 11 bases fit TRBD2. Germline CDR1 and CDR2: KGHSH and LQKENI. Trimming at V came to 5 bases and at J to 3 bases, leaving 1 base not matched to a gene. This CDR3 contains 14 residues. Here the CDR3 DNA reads TGTGCCAGCTCAAGGACTAGCGGGACAGATACGCAGTATTTT. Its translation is CASSRTSGTDTQYF.

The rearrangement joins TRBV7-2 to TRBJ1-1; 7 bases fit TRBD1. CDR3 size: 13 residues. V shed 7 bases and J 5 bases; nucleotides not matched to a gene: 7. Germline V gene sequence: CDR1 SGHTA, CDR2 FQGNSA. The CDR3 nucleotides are TGTGCCAGCACCCAGTCCAGGGGGACTGAAGCTTTCTTT. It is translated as CASTQSRGTEAFF. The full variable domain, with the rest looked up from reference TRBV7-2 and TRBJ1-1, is GAGVSQSPSNKVTEKGKDVELRCDPISGHTALYWYRQSLGQGLEFLIYFQGNSAPDKSGLPSDRFSAERTGGSVSTLTIQRTQQEDSAVYLCASTQSRGTEAFFGQGTRLTVV.

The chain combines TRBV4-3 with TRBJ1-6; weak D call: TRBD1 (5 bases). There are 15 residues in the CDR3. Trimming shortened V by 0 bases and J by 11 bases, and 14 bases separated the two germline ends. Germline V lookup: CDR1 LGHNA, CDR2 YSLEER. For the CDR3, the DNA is TGCGCCAGCAGCCAAGAGGGAAGCCTCAGGGCACCCCTCCACTTT. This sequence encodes CASSQEGSLRAPLHF.

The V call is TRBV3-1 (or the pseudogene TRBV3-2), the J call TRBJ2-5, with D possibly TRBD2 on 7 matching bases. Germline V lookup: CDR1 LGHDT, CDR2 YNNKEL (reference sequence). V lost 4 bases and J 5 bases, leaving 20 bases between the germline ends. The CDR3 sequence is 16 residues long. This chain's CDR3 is CASSPGGRGGFETQYF. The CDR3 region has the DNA TGTGCCAGCAGCCCGGGGGGCAGGGGCGGCTTTGAGACCCAGTACTTC.

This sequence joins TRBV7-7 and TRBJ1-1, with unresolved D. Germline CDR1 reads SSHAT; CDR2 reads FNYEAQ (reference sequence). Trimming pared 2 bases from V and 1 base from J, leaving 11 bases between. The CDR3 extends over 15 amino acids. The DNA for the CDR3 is TGTGCCAGCAGCTTACCACAGACCAGGAACACTGAAGCTTTCTTT. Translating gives CASSLPQTRNTEAFF.

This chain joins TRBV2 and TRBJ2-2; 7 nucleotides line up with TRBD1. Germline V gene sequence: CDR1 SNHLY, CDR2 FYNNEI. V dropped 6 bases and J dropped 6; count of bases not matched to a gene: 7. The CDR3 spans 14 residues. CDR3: CASRGDRGAGELFF. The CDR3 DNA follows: TGTGCCAGCAGGGGGGACAGAGGGGCCGGGGAGCTGTTTTTT. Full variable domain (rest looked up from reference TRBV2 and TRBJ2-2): EPEVTQTPSHQVTQMGQEVILRCVPISNHLYFYWYRQILGQKVEFLVSFYNNEISEKSEIFDDQFSVERPDGSNFTLKIRSTKLEDSAMYFCASRGDRGAGELFFGEGSRLTVL.

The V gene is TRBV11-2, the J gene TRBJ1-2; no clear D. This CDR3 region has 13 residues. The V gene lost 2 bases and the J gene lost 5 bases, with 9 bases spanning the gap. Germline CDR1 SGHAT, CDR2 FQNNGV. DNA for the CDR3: TGTGCCAGCAGCTTAAATCCTGCGTATGGCTACACCTTC. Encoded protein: CASSLNPAYGYTF.

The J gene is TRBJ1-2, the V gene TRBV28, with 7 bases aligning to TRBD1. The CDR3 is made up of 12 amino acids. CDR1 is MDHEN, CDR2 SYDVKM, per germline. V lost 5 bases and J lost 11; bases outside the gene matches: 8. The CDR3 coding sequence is TGTGCCAGCAGTCGCCTCGACAGGGTTTACACCTTC. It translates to CASSRLDRVYTF.

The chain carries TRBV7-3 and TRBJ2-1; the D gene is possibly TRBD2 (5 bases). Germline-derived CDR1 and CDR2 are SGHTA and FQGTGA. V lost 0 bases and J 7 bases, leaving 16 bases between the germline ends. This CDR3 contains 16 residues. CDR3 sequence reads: CASSLTGRAGRNEQFF. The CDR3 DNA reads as TGTGCCAGCAGCTTAACAGGGCGGGCAGGAAGAAATGAGCAGTTCTTC.

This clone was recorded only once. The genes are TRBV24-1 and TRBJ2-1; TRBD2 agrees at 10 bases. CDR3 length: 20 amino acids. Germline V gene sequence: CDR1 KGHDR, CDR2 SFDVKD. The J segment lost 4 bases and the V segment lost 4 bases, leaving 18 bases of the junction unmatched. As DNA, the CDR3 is TGTGCCACCAGTGACCTCCCAGGGGGCGGAGCGGGAGGGGTGTACAATGAGCAGTTCTTC. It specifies CATSDLPGGGAGGVYNEQFF.

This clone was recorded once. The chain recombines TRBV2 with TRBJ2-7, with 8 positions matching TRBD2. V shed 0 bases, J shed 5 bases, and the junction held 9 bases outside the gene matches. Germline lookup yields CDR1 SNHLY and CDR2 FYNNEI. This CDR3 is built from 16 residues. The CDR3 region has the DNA TGTGCCAGCAGTGAAGCGCTCCGCGGGAGGAGGGACGAGCAGTACTTC. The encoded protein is CASSEALRGRRDEQYF.